One TCR beta chain is described in this entry. CDR1 and CDR2 (germline): MGHRA, YSYEKL. The CDR3 runs 16 residues. J was trimmed by 3 bases and V by 1 base; bases with no gene match: 5. The source of the sample is a study of technical replicates of blood from a handful of donors. This table comes from immunoSEQ multiplex PCR, and its TCRdb copy is limited to in-frame clones, with some not included. The table includes some 76,000 clones, roughly 94% detected once. The rearrangement joins TRBV4-1 to TRBJ2-7, with TRBD2 identical over 11 bases. Material for sequencing was T cells isolated from PBMCs. This receptor was identified in a human donor in good health. CDR3 loop: CASSQVSSGGFYEQYF. As DNA, the CDR3 is TGCGCCAGCAGCCAAGTCTCTAGCGGGGGGTTCTACGAGCAGTACTTC.